This T cell receptor (beta chain) was documented in a study of blood T cell repertoires in COVID-19. The wider study: COVID-19 samples, acute and convalescent, were from the United States, Italy and Spain. Sample material is recorded as cDNA or gDNA derived from T cells, B-cell-depleted T cells, or PBMCs.

In the authors' methods: How many nucleated cells were present was estimated from reference gene primer amplification. Only in-frame clones appear in the TCRdb table, and some are missing; sequencing was by immunoSEQ multiplex PCR. V and J calls and clone size come straight from that table; D and trimming were deduced from the DNA. Found here are 150,000 or so clones, around 86% of them singletons; the top ten hold about 6%. This CDR3 comprises 13 residues. The chain links TRBV21-1 to TRBJ1-6; TRBD1 is the table's D call, not checked against the DNA. TRBV21-1 is classified as a pseudogene. The sequencing input was peripheral blood. The TCR comes from a man older than 75 with acute or convalescent COVID-19. CDR3 bases: TGTGCCAGCAGCAAGAGCAGGGATTCACCCCTCCACTTT. Translating gives CASSKSRDSPLHF.